This TCR beta chain was observed in a study of T cell responses to AZD1222 COVID-19 vaccine. The method was immunoSEQ multiplex PCR; TCRdb's version includes in-frame clones alone and lacks a portion of them. The data contain fewer than 300,000 clones, approximately 93% of them singletons. Of note for this clone: The target antigen is unknown.

Points from the study as a whole: Spike-specific TCR repertoires showed rising breadth and depth after two AZD1222 doses. No repertoire was sampled before or during the peak T cell response, only after it.

The germline V gene has CDR1 ENHRY and CDR2 SYGVKD. The CDR3 runs 13 residues. V shed 6 bases, J shed 8 bases, and the junction held 9 bases outside the gene matches. The sequence was collected from an adult in good health. This chain links TRBV10-3 with TRBJ1-2, with 7 positions matching TRBD1. Here the sequenced sample was peripheral blood, taken on day 0 of AZD1222 vaccination. In DNA, the CDR3 is TGTGCCATCAGCGAAGGGGGCCTCCTAGGCTACACCTTC. Translating it yields CAISEGGLLGYTF.